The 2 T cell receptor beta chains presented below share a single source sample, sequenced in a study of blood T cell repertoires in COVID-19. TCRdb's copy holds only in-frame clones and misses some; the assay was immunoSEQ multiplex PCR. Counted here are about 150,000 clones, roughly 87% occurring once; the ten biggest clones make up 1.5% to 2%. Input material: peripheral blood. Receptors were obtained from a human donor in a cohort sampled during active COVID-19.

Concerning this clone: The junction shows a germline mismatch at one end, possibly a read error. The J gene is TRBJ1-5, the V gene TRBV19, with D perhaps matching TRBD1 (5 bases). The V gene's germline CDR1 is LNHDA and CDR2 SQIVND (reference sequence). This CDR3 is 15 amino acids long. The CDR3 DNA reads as TGTGTCAGTAGTTTTCAGGGCGGTGGCAATCAGCCCCAGCATTTT. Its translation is CVSSFQGGGNQPQHF. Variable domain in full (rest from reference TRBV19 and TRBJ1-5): DGGITQSPKYLFRKEGQNVTLSCEQNLNHDAMYWYRQDPGQGLRLIYYSQIVNDFQKGDIAEGYSVSREKKESFPLTVTSAQKNPTAFYLCVSSFQGGGNQPQHFGDGTRLSIL.

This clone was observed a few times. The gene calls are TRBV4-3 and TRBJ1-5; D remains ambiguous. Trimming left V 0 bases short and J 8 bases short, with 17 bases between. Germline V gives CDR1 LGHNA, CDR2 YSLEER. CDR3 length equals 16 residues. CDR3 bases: TGCGCCAGCAGCCAAGAGTGGTTCGGGGTGAGTGAGCCCCAGCATTTT. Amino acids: CASSQEWFGVSEPQHF.